This T cell receptor beta chain was identified during a study of blood T cells in healthy people across ages. Study findings and constraints: Compared with aged donors, long-lived donors showed fewer expanded clones, suggesting selection.

The use of a sample-barcoded 5' primer and a J-beta primer mix characterized a second PCR of about 7 to 12 cycles. TCRdb re-called the 5' RACE reads through MiXCR, storing one row per CDR3 protein. The top ten hold about 30% of the sample, which has about 830,000 distinct CDR3 sequences, around 68% seen once. This clonotype was found a few times. Its antigen is unidentified. They isolated at least 7 million PBMCs from each sample. Extracted total RNA amounted to at least 5 micrograms for each sample. This clonotype originated in a young man in good health. Source material: blood.

CDR3 nucleotides: TGTGCCAGCAGCGTAGAGGGACTTCAAAACATTCAGTACTTC. Protein product: CASSVEGLQNIQYF. The chain has TRBV9 and TRBJ2-4; possibly TRBD2 for D (6 bases). Trimming took 0 bases from V and 5 from J, leaving 9 bases between them. The CDR3 is 14 residues long. The germline gives CDR1 SGDLS, CDR2 YYNGEE.